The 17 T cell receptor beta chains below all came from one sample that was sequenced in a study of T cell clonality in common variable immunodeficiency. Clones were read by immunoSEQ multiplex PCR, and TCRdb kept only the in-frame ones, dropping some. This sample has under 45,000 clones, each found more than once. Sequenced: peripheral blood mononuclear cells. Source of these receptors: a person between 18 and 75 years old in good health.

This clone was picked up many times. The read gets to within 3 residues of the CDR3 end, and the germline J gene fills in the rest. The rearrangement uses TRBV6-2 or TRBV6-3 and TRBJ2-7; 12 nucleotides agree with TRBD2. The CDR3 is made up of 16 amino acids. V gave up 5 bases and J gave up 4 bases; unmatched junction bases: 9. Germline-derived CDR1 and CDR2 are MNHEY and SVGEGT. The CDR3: CASSLGRLAGAYEQYF. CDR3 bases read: TGTGCCAGCAGTCTCGGGCGACTAGCGGGAGCATACGAG.

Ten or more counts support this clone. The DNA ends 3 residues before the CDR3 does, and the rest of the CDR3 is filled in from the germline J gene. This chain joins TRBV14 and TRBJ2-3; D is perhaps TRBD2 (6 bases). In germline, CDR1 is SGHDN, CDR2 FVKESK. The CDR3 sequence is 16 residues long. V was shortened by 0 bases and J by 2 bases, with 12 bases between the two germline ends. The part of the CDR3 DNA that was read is TGTGCCAGCAGCCAAGATAGCGGTGGGCCCACAGATACG. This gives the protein CASSQDSGGPTDT. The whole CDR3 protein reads CASSQDSGGPTDTQYF.

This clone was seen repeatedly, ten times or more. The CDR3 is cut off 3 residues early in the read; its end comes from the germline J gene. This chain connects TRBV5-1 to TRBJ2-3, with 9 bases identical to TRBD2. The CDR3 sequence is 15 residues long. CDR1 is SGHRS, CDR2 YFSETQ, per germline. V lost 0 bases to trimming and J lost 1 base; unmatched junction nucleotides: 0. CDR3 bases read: TGCGCCAGCAGCTTGGGGACTAGCGGCACAGATACG. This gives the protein CASSLGTSGTDT. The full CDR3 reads CASSLGTSGTDTQYF.

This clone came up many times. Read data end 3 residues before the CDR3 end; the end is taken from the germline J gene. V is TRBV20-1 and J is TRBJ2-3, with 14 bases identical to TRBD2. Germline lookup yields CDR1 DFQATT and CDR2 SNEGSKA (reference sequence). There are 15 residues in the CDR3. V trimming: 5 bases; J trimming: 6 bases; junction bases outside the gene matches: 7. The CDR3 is CSALTSGRVRDTQYF. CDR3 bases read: TGCAGTGCTCTGACTAGCGGGAGGGTCAGGGATACG.

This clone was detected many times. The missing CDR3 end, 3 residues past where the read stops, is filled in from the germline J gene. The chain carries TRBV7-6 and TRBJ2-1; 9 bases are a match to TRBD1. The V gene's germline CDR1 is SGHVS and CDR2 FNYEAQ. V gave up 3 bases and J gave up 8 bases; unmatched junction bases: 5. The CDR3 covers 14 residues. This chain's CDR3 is CASSFWTGEDEQFF. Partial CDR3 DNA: TGTGCCAGCAGCTTCTGGACAGGGGAAGATGAG.

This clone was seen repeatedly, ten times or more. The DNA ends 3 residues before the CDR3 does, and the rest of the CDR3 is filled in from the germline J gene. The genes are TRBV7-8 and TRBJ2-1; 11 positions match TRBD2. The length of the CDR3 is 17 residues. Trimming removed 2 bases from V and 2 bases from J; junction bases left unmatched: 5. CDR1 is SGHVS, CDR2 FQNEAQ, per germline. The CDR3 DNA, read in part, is TGTGCCAGCAGCTTAAGGACTAGCGGGCCTACCTACAATGAG. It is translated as CASSLRTSGPTYNE. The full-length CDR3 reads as CASSLRTSGPTYNEQFF.

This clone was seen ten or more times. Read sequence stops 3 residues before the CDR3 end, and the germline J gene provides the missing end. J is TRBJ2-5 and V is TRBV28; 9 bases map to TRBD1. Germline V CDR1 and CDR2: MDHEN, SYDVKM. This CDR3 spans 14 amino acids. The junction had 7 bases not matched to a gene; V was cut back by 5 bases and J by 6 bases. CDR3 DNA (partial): TGTGCCAGCAGTCCAACAGGGGGCAGAAAGACC. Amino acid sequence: CASSPTGGRKT. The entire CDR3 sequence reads CASSPTGGRKTQYF.

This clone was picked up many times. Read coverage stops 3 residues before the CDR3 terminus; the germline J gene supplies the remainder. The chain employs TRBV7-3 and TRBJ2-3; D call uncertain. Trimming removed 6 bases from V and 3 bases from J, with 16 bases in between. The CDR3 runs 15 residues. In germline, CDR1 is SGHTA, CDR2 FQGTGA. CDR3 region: CASSSQSLGTDTQYF. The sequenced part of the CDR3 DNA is TGTGCCAGCAGTTCACAGTCCCTTGGGACAGATACG.

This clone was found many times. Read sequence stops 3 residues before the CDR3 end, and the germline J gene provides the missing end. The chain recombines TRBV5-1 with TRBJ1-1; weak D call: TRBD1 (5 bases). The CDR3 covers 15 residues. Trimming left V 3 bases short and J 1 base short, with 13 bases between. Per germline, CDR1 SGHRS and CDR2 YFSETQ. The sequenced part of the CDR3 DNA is TGCGCCAGCAGCTCGGGAGGGGCTGCGAACACTGAA. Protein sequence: CASSSGGAANTE. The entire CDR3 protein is CASSSGGAANTEAFF.

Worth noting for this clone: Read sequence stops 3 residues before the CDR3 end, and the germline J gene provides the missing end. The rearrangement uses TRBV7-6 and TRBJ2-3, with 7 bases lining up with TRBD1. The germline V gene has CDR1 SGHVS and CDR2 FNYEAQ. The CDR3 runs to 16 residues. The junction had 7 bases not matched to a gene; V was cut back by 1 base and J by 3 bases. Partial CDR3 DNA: TGTGCCAGCAGCTTAGGGGTAGGGGGCGAGACAGATACG. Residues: CASSLGVGGETDT. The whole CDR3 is CASSLGVGGETDTQYF.

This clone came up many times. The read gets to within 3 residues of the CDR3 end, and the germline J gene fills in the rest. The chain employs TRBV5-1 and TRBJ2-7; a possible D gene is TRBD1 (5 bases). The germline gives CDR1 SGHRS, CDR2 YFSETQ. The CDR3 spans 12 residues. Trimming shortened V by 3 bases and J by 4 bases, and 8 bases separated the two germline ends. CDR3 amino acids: CASSWQGYEQYF. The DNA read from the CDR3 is TGCGCCAGCAGCTGGCAGGGTTACGAG.

CDR3 protein: CASSRTRATNEKLFF. CDR3 DNA, as far as it was read: TGTGCCAGCAGCCGCACCAGAGCAACTAATGAAAAA. This chain connects TRBV11-2 to TRBJ1-4, with D hard to call. The read halts 3 residues ahead of the CDR3 end, with the missing end drawn from the germline J gene. Trimming left V 5 bases short and J 0 bases short, with 10 bases between. Germline CDR1 reads SGHAT; CDR2 reads FQNNGV. The CDR3 extends over 15 amino acids. Together with reference TRBV11-2 and TRBJ1-4, the CDR3 gives the full variable domain: EAGVAQSPRYKIIEKRQSVAFWCNPISGHATLYWYQQILGQGPKLLIQFQNNGVVDDSQLPKDRFSAERLKGVDSTLKIQPAKLEDSAVYLCASSRTRATNEKLFFGSGTQLSVL.

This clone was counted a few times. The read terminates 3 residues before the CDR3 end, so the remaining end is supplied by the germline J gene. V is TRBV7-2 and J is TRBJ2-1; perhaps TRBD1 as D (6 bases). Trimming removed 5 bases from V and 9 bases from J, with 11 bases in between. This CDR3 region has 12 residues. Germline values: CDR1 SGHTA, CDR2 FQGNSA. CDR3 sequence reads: CASSPRGGEQFF. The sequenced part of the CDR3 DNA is TGTGCCAGCAGCCCCAGGGGCGGTGAG.

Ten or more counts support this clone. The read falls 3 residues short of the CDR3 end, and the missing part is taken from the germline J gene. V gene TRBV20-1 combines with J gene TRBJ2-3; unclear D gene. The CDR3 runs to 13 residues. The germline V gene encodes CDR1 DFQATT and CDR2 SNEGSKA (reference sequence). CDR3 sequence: CSARYPTAQAQYF. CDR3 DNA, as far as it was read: TGCAGTGCTAGATATCCGACCGCCCAGGCG.

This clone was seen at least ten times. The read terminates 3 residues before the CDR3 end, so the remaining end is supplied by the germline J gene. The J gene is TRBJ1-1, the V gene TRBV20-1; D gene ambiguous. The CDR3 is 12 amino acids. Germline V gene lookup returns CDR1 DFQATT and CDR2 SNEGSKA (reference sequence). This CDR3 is CTIRRSDTEAFF. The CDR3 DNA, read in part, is TGCACCATCCGCCGGAGCGACACTGAA.

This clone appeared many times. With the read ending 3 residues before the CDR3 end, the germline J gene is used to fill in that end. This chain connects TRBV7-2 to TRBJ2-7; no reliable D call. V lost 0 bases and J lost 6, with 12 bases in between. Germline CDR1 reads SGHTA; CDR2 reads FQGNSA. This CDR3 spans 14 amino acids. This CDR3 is CASSLAGTTTEQYF. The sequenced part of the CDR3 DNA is TGTGCCAGCAGCTTAGCGGGCACGACCACCGAG.

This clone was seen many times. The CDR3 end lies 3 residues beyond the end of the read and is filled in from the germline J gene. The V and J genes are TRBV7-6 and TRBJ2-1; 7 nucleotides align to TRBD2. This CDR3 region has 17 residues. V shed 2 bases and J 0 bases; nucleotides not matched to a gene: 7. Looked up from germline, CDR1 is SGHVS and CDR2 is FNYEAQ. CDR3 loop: CASSLPGGLSSYNEQFF. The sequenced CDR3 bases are TGTGCCAGCAGCTTACCGGGGGGATTGAGCTCCTACAATGAG.